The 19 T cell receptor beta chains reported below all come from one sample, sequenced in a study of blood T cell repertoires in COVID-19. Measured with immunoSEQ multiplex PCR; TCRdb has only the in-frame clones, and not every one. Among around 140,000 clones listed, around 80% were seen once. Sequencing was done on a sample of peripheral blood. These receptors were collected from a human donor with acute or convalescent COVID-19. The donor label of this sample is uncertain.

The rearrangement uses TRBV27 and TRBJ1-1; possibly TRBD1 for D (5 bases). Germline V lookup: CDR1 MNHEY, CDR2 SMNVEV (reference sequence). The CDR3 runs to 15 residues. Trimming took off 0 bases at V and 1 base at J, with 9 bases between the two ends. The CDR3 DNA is TGTGCCAGCAGTTTATCCTACAGGACGAACACTGAAGCTTTCTTT. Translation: CASSLSYRTNTEAFF.

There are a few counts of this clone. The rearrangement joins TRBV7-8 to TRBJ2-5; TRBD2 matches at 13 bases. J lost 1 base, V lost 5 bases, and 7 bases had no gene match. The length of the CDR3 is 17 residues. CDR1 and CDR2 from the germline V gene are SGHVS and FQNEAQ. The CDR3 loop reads CASSQWTSGGPQETQYF. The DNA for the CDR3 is TGTGCCAGCAGCCAATGGACTAGCGGGGGTCCCCAAGAGACCCAGTACTTC.

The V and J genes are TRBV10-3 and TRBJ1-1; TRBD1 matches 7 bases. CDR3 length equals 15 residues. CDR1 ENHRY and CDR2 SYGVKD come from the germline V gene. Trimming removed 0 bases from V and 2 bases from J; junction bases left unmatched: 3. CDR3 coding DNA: TGTGCCATCAGTGAGTCGGGGACAGCCAACACTGAAGCTTTCTTT. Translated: CAISESGTANTEAFF.

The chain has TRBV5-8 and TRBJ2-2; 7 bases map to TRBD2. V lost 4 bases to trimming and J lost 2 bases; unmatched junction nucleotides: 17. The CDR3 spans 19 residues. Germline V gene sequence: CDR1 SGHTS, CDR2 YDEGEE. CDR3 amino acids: CASSPIGLRTGGNTGELFF. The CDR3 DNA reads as TGTGCCAGCAGCCCAATTGGGCTACGGACGGGAGGAAACACCGGGGAGCTGTTTTTT.

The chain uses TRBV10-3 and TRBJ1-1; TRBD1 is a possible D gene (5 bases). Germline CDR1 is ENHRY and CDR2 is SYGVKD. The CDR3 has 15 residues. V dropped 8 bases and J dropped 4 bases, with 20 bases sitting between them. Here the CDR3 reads CAIASTGDEGTEAFF. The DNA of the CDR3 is TGTGCCATCGCCTCTACGGGGGACGAGGGCACTGAAGCTTTCTTT.

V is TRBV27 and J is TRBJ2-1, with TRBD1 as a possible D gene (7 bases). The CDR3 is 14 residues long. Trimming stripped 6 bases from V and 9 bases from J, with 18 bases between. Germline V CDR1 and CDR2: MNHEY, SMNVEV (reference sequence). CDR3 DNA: TGTGCCAGCAGCCGTAGAGGGACAGCGGGTGAGCAGTTCTTC. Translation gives CASSRRGTAGEQFF.

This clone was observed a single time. Here the CDR3 reads CASTHGGGLAGYTF. CDR3 DNA: TGTGCCAGCACTCATGGGGGGGGTCTGGCGGGCTACACCTTC. This chain joins TRBV7-2 and TRBJ1-2; tentatively, D is TRBD1 (5 bases). Trimming removed 7 bases at V and 8 bases at J, with 20 bases between. The CDR3 is 14 residues long. The germline V gene has CDR1 SGHTA and CDR2 FQGNSA.

CDR3 sequence reads: CASSLTGEHGYTF. In DNA, the CDR3 is TGTGCCAGCAGTCTGACAGGGGAACATGGCTACACCTTC. The chain links TRBV2 to TRBJ1-2, with 8 positions matching TRBD1. J lost 6 bases, V lost 5 bases, and 5 bases had no gene match. Germline-derived CDR1 and CDR2 are SNHLY and FYNNEI. The CDR3 has 13 amino acids.

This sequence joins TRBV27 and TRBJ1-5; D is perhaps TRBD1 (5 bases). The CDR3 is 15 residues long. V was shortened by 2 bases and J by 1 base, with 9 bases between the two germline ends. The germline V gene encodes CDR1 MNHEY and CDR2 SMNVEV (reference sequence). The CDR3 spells CASSLSRASNQPQHF. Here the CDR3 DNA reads TGTGCCAGCAGTTTAAGCAGGGCAAGCAATCAGCCCCAGCATTTT.

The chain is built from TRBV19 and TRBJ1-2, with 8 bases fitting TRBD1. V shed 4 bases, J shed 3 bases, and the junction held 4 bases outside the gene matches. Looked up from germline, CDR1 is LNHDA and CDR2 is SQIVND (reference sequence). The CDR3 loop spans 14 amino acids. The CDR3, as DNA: TGTGCCAGTAGTACGGGACAGGACTACTATGGCTACACCTTC. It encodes CASSTGQDYYGYTF.

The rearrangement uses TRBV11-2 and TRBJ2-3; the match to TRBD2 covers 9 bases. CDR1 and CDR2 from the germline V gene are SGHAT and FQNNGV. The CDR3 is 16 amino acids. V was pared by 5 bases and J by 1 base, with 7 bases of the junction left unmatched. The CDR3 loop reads CASSLEGTSRTDTQYF. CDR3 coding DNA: TGTGCCAGCAGCCTGGAGGGGACTAGCCGCACAGATACGCAGTATTTT.

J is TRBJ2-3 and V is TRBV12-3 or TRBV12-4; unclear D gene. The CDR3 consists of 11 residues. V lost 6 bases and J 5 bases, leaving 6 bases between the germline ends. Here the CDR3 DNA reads TGTGCCAGCAGCCTCCTAGATACGCAGTATTTT. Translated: CASSLLDTQYF.

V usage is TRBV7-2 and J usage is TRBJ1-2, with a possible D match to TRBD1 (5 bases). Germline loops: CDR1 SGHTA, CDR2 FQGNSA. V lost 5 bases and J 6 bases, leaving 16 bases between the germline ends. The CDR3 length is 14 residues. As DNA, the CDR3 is TGTGCCAGCAGCGTAGGGGTTTACAGTAATGGCTACACCTTC. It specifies CASSVGVYSNGYTF.

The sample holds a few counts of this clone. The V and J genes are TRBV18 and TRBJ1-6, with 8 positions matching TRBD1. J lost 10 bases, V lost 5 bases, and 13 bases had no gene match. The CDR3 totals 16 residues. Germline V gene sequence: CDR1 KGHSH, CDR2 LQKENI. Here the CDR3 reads CASSATGVGWGSPLHF. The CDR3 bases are TGTGCCAGCTCAGCGACAGGGGTGGGATGGGGATCACCCCTCCACTTT.

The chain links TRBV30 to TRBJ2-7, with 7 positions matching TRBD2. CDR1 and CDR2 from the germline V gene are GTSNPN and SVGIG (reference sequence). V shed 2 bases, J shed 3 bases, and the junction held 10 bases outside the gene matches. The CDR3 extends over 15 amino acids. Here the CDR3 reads CAWSPPGLHNYEQYF. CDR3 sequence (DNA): TGTGCCTGGAGTCCACCGGGACTACACAACTACGAGCAGTACTTC. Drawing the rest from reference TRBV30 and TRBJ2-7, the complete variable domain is SQTIHQWPATLVQPVGSPLSLECTVEGTSNPNLYWYRQAAGRGLQLLFYSVGIGQISSEVPQNLSASRPQDRQFILSSKKLLLSDSGFYLCAWSPPGLHNYEQYFGPGTRLTVT.

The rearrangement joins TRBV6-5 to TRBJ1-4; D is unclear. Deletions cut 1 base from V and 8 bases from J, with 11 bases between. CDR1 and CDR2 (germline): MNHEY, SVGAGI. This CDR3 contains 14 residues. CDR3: CASSYLPKAEKLFF. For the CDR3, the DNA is TGTGCCAGCAGTTACTTGCCAAAAGCCGAAAAACTGTTTTTT.

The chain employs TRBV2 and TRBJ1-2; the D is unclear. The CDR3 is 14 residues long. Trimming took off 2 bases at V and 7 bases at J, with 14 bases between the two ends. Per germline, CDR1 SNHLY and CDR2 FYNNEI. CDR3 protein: CASSETSGISGYTF. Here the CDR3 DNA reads TGTGCCAGCAGTGAAACATCAGGAATTAGTGGCTACACCTTC.

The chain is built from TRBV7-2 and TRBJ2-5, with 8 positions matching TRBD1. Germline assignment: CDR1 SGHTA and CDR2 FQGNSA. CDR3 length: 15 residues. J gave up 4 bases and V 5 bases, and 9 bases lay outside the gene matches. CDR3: CASSVTGGRVETQYF. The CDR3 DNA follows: TGTGCCAGCAGCGTAACAGGGGGGCGGGTAGAGACCCAGTACTTC.

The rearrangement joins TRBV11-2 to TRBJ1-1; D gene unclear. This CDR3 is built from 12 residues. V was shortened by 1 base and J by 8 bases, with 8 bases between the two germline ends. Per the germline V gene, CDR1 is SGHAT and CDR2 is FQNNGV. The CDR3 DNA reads TGTGCCAGCAGCTTAGGGCTTGTGGAAGCTTTCTTT. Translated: CASSLGLVEAFF.